The present entry profiles one TCR beta chain with its context. Germline values: CDR1 MNHEY, CDR2 SMNVEV (reference sequence). V dropped 7 bases and J dropped 5 bases, with 21 bases sitting between them. The CDR3 is 15 residues long. The source of the sample is a study of regulatory and conventional T cells in RAG deficiency. Only in-frame clones appear in the TCRdb table, and some are missing; sequencing was by immunoSEQ multiplex PCR. The sample shows 25,000 to 35,000 clones, just under 90% of them seen only once. These same records also appear under a second study, on regulatory T cells. That report adds: The primer mix had 52 TRBV and 13 TRBJ primers. Patient repertoires had restricted TRB V-J pairs and skewed V and J usage, most in Tregs.

The sequence derives from a human donor in good health. The V and J genes are TRBV27 and TRBJ2-7; D gene ambiguous. The specimen was CD8+ T cells sorted from blood. CDR3 region: CASNPLGSSIHEQYF. CDR3 nucleotides: TGTGCCAGCAATCCGTTAGGGTCCAGCATTCACGAGCAGTACTTC.